The subject of this entry is one TCR beta chain. One junction end does not reproduce the germline sequence, and a read error may be involved. The sample originates from a study of OX40 agonist ivuxolimab in advanced cancers. Data came from immunoSEQ multiplex PCR; TCRdb stores just in-frame clones and leaves some out. The sample contains 60,000 or so clones, around four fifths of which appear only once. Baseline, cycle 4 day 1, and cycle 7 day 1 were the blood sampling points. This receptor was identified in an adult with an advanced solid tumor such as melanoma, head and neck, liver or kidney cancer. Source: CD4+ or CD8+ T cells sorted from blood, taken in a trial of the OX40 agonist ivuxolimab.

The CDR3 DNA reads TGCAGTCTCGGGGGCAGCATAGATACGCAGTATTTT. Its protein is CSLGGSIDTQYF. The chain uses TRBV29-1 and TRBJ2-3; possibly TRBD1 or TRBD2 for D (6 bases each). The CDR3 length is 12 residues. Germline CDR1 reads SQVTM; CDR2 reads ANQGSEA.